The 28 T cell receptor beta chains presented below share a single source sample, sequenced in a study of OX40 agonist ivuxolimab in advanced cancers. TCRdb's copy holds only in-frame clones and misses some; the assay was immunoSEQ multiplex PCR. The sample holds tens of thousands of clones, about 91% seen once. The sequences come from CD4+ or CD8+ T cells sorted from blood, collected in a trial of the OX40 agonist ivuxolimab. The receptors were sampled from an adult with an advanced solid tumor such as melanoma, head and neck, liver or kidney cancer.

The chain carries TRBV2 and TRBJ2-5, with TRBD2 identical over 8 bases. J lost 5 bases, V lost 2 bases, and 13 bases had no gene match. This CDR3 has 17 residues. Germline-derived CDR1 and CDR2 are SNHLY and FYNNEI. The CDR3: CASSETEGLVGGETQYF. The CDR3 region has the DNA TGTGCCAGCAGTGAAACGGAGGGACTAGTGGGCGGGGAGACCCAGTACTTC.

The chain is built from TRBV9 and TRBJ2-3, with D unresolved. Germline loops: CDR1 SGDLS, CDR2 YYNGEE. V dropped 0 bases and J dropped 6 bases, with 17 bases sitting between them. The CDR3 has 16 residues. In nucleotides, the CDR3 is TGTGCCAGCAGCGTAGTTGGCCAGCCGGATTTGGATACGCAGTATTTT. This encodes CASSVVGQPDLDTQYF.

This clone was recorded only once. The chain recombines TRBV6-1 with TRBJ1-1; D is unresolved. V lost 1 base and J 9 bases, leaving 9 bases between the germline ends. Germline V lookup: CDR1 MNHNS, CDR2 SASEGT. The CDR3 length is 12 residues. The DNA of the CDR3 is TGTGCCAGCAGTGAAGTCGGTAATAAAGCTTTCTTT. This gives the protein CASSEVGNKAFF.

Only one count was recorded for this clone. The rearrangement links TRBV7-2 to TRBJ2-7; 7 positions agree with TRBD2. CDR3 length equals 15 residues. Germline lookup yields CDR1 SGHTA and CDR2 FQGNSA. V lost 1 base to trimming and J lost 3 bases; unmatched junction nucleotides: 6. This chain's CDR3 is CASSLGPGGNYEQYF. Written as DNA, the CDR3 is TGTGCCAGCAGCTTAGGACCGGGAGGAAACTACGAGCAGTACTTC. The whole variable domain, filled in from reference TRBV7-2 and TRBJ2-7, reads GAGVSQSPSNKVTEKGKDVELRCDPISGHTALYWYRQSLGQGLEFLIYFQGNSAPDKSGLPSDRFSAERTGGSVSTLTIQRTQQEDSAVYLCASSLGPGGNYEQYFGPGTRLTVT.

The chain couples TRBV7-9 to TRBJ2-2; D is unresolved. CDR1 is SEHNR, CDR2 FQNEAQ, per germline (reference sequence). This CDR3 spans 13 amino acids. V was cut by 2 bases and J by 4 bases, with 5 bases left in between. CDR3 sequence: CASSLIVTGELFF. Written as DNA, the CDR3 is TGTGCCAGCAGCTTAATCGTCACCGGGGAGCTGTTTTTT.

The chain couples TRBV6-6 to TRBJ2-3, with 8 bases fitting TRBD2. V dropped 5 bases and J dropped 10; count of bases not matched to a gene: 2. CDR3 size: 11 residues. CDR1 is MNHNY, CDR2 SVGAGI, per germline (reference sequence). This CDR3 is CASSTSGAQYF. In DNA, the CDR3 is TGTGCCAGCAGTACTAGCGGCGCGCAGTATTTT.

The chain carries TRBV28 and TRBJ2-7, with TRBD2 identical over 13 bases. Germline trimming cut 4 bases from V and 0 bases from J; bases unmatched to any gene: 12. This CDR3 has 19 amino acids. CDR1 and CDR2 (germline): MDHEN, SYDVKM. The CDR3 DNA reads TGTGCCAGCAGTTCCAGAGGGACTAGCGGGGAGAGGATCTCCTACGAGCAGTACTTC. Encoded protein: CASSSRGTSGERISYEQYF.

This chain links TRBV10-3 with TRBJ1-3, with 10 bases matching TRBD1. The length of the CDR3 is 16 residues. V lost 2 bases and J lost 0; bases outside the gene matches: 1. Germline values: CDR1 ENHRY, CDR2 SYGVKD. The CDR3 protein is CAISEGTGASGNTIYF. The CDR3 coding sequence is TGTGCCATCAGTGAGGGGACAGGGGCCTCTGGAAACACCATATATTTT.

This chain links TRBV7-9 with TRBJ2-5, with TRBD2 as a possible D gene (6 bases). The V and J ends lost 8 bases and 5 bases respectively, with 21 bases between them. Germline CDR1 SEHNR, CDR2 FQNEAQ (reference sequence). The CDR3 extends over 15 amino acids. CDR3 residues: CASAAPMRGGETQYF. The CDR3 DNA follows: TGTGCCAGCGCAGCCCCCATGCGCGGAGGGGAGACCCAGTACTTC.

The chain couples TRBV21-1 to TRBJ2-1; the table gives TRBD1 as D, unverified against the DNA. TRBV21-1 is recorded as a pseudogene. CDR3 length equals 14 residues. The CDR3 sequence: CASSSQDRVNEQFF. Here the CDR3 DNA reads TGTGCCAGCAGCTCGCAAGACAGGGTCAATGAGCAGTTCTTC.

The V call is TRBV5-1, the J call TRBJ1-2; perhaps TRBD1 as D (5 bases). This CDR3 comprises 14 residues. Germline values: CDR1 SGHRS, CDR2 YFSETQ. V lost 5 bases to trimming and J lost 8 bases, with 19 bases between them. CDR3 region: CASRGQGVTLGYTF. In DNA form, the CDR3 reads TGCGCCAGCAGAGGACAAGGGGTTACTCTCGGCTACACCTTC.

The chain recombines TRBV14 with TRBJ2-5; D unresolved. V lost 5 bases to trimming and J lost 4 bases, with 8 bases between them. Germline CDR1 is SGHDN and CDR2 is FVKESK. The CDR3 totals 12 residues. DNA of the CDR3: TGTGCCAGCAGCGATGGAGTAGAGACCCAGTACTTC. Encoded protein: CASSDGVETQYF.

This clone showed up just a few times. The V gene is TRBV2, the J gene TRBJ1-5; no reliable D call. Deletions cut 4 bases from V and 2 bases from J, with 9 bases between. This CDR3 spans 14 amino acids. Germline CDR1 is SNHLY and CDR2 is FYNNEI. DNA of the CDR3: TGTGCCAGCAGTGGGGATTCGGGCAATCAGCCCCAGCATTTT. It is translated as CASSGDSGNQPQHF.

This chain links TRBV5-6 with TRBJ2-2; D could derive from TRBD1 or TRBD2 (7 bases each). V lost 4 bases, J lost 6 bases, and 19 bases lay in between. This CDR3 comprises 16 residues. In germline, CDR1 is SGHDT, CDR2 YYEEEE. In nucleotides, the CDR3 is TGTGCCAGCAGCACTGGTGTGCAGGGGGGGGCCGGGGAGCTGTTTTTT. Translation gives CASSTGVQGGAGELFF.

V and J are TRBV7-2 and TRBJ1-4; perhaps TRBD1 as D (6 bases). The V end was cut by 7 bases, the J end by 5 bases, with 11 bases between. Germline V gives CDR1 SGHTA, CDR2 FQGNSA. This CDR3 is built from 13 residues. The CDR3 DNA is TGTGCCAGCAACAGGGACACAAATGAAAAACTGTTTTTT. Its translation: CASNRDTNEKLFF. Drawing the rest from reference TRBV7-2 and TRBJ1-4, the complete variable domain is GAGVSQSPSNKVTEKGKDVELRCDPISGHTALYWYRQSLGQGLEFLIYFQGNSAPDKSGLPSDRFSAERTGGSVSTLTIQRTQQEDSAVYLCASNRDTNEKLFFGSGTQLSVL.

The J gene is TRBJ2-3, the V gene TRBV5-4; unclear D gene. This CDR3 has 16 residues. Germline CDR1 and CDR2: SGHNT and YYREEE (reference sequence). Trimming removed 1 base at V and 0 bases at J, with 12 bases between. In DNA, the CDR3 is TGTGCCAGCAGCTTGAATTCGGGCTCTAGCACAGATACGCAGTATTTT. This encodes CASSLNSGSSTDTQYF.

This chain links TRBV5-4 with TRBJ2-1, with D perhaps matching TRBD2 (5 bases). With 4 bases removed from V and 9 bases from J, the gap between germline ends came to 8 bases. The germline V gene has CDR1 SGHNT and CDR2 YYREEE (reference sequence). CDR3 size: 11 residues. The chain's CDR3 is CASSVGGEQFF. CDR3 DNA sequence: TGTGCCAGCAGCGTAGGAGGTGAGCAGTTCTTC.

Of note for this clone: The junction shows a germline mismatch at one end, possibly a read error. Other DNA sequences from this sample encode an identical CDR3 as well. J is TRBJ1-5 and V is TRBV5-6, with a possible D match to TRBD1 (5 bases). The CDR3 has 14 amino acids. CDR1 SGHDT and CDR2 YYEEEE come from the germline V gene. The CDR3 reads CASSDQGHTQPQHF. For the CDR3, the DNA is TGTGCCAGCAGCGACCAGGGTCACACTCAGCCCCAGCATTTC.

The rearrangement links TRBV7-2 to TRBJ1-5; 7 nucleotides align to TRBD1. The length of the CDR3 is 15 residues. Unmatched junction bases numbered 6, after V lost 4 bases and J lost 3 bases. Per the germline V gene, CDR1 is SGHTA and CDR2 is FQGNSA. Here the CDR3 DNA reads TGTGCCAGCAGCTCTGGACAGGACTTCAATCAGCCCCAGCATTTT. This sequence encodes CASSSGQDFNQPQHF.

The rearrangement links TRBV5-6 to TRBJ1-5; D may be TRBD1 (5 bases). This CDR3 has 13 residues. CDR1 SGHDT and CDR2 YYEEEE come from the germline V gene. With 3 bases removed from V and 7 bases from J, the gap between germline ends came to 11 bases. For the CDR3, the DNA is TGTGCCAGCAGCTCGGGGGGACTGCAGCCCCAGCATTTT. Its protein product is CASSSGGLQPQHF.

The V gene is TRBV20-1, the J gene TRBJ2-5; possibly TRBD1 for D (5 bases). The better agreement between TRBJ2-7 and the DNA end casts doubt on the J call. Per the germline V gene, CDR1 is DFQATT and CDR2 is SNEGSKA (reference sequence). The CDR3 runs to 11 residues. This CDR3 reads CSASTGYEQYF. DNA for the CDR3: TGCAGTGCTAGTACAGGCTACGAGCAGTACTTC.

The chain has TRBV18 and TRBJ1-4; 7 nucleotides align to TRBD1. This CDR3 region has 15 residues. Germline trimming cut 6 bases from V and 2 bases from J; bases unmatched to any gene: 6. CDR1 is KGHSH, CDR2 LQKENI, per germline. CDR3 sequence (DNA): TGTGCCAGCTCCCGCGGGACAGCTACTAATGAAAAACTGTTTTTT. Amino acid sequence: CASSRGTATNEKLFF.

This chain links TRBV5-5 with TRBJ2-7; 10 bases match TRBD1. Germline V gene lookup returns CDR1 SGHKS and CDR2 YYEKEE (reference sequence). V gave up 3 bases and J gave up 1 base; unmatched junction bases: 7. The CDR3 has 16 amino acids. As DNA, the CDR3 is TGTGCCAGCAGCTGGGGACAGGGGCCCAGGTCCTACGAGCAGTACTTC. Protein product: CASSWGQGPRSYEQYF.

The chain joins TRBV4-3 to TRBJ2-7; possible D gene TRBD2, 6 bases. Germline V gene sequence: CDR1 LGHNA, CDR2 YSLEER. V was cut by 5 bases and J by 0 bases, with 14 bases left in between. CDR3 size: 15 residues. The CDR3 spells CASSKTWDFSYEQYF. The DNA for the CDR3 is TGCGCCAGCAGCAAGACTTGGGACTTCTCCTACGAGCAGTACTTC.

This chain uses TRBV18 with TRBJ2-7, with 10 bases fitting TRBD2. Germline V gene data show CDR1 as KGHSH and CDR2 as LQKENI. The CDR3 totals 15 residues. Trimming at V came to 4 bases and at J to 2 bases, leaving 5 bases not matched to a gene. The CDR3 loop is CASSRPLAGAYEQYF. CDR3 DNA: TGTGCCAGCTCACGGCCTCTAGCGGGAGCCTACGAGCAGTACTTC.

The rearrangement links TRBV7-6 to TRBJ1-1; 8 nucleotides match TRBD1. The germline V gene has CDR1 SGHVS and CDR2 FNYEAQ. Trimming removed 4 bases from V and 1 base from J; junction bases left unmatched: 2. The CDR3 has 14 residues. The CDR3 sequence is CASSWGTGNTEAFF. CDR3 nucleotide sequence: TGTGCCAGCAGCTGGGGGACAGGGAACACTGAAGCTTTCTTT.

The rearrangement links TRBV6-6 to TRBJ1-1; D is unresolved. The CDR3 has 13 amino acids. Deletions cut 7 bases from V and 4 bases from J, with 13 bases between. CDR1 and CDR2 (germline): MNHNY, SVGAGI (reference sequence). For the CDR3, the DNA is TGTGCCAGCACCTTCGAGACGGGCACTGAAGCTTTCTTT. This sequence encodes CASTFETGTEAFF.

The V call is TRBV30, the J call TRBJ1-2; TRBD1 aligns across 9 bases. The V segment lost 3 bases and the J segment 4 bases; nucleotides outside the gene matches: 3. CDR3 size: 13 residues. Per the germline V gene, CDR1 is GTSNPN and CDR2 is SVGIG (reference sequence). The CDR3 region is CAWREGQGYGYTF. For the CDR3, the DNA is TGTGCCTGGAGGGAGGGACAGGGCTATGGCTACACCTTC.